This T cell receptor (beta chain) comes out of a study of cytomegalovirus exposure and HLA in healthy donors. General study findings and limits: Accurate HLA-A and HLA-B prediction from TCR beta sequences was reported for most subjects.

Germline lookup yields CDR1 MNHEY and CDR2 SVGAGI. The CDR3 has 14 amino acids. V lost 10 bases and J lost 4; bases outside the gene matches: 10. This clone was seen a handful of times. Its antigen is unknown. 60 Vbeta and 13 Jbeta primers were used in PCR. The table came from immunoSEQ multiplex PCR; TCRdb's copy has only in-frame clones and leaves some out. Of about 100,000 clones in the sample, around 69% were seen once. The sample consisted of PBMCs. This clonotype originated in a woman aged 55-70 years in good health and CMV-seropositive. The chain joins TRBV6-5 to TRBJ1-5; TRBD1 aligns across 7 bases. CDR3 bases: TGTGCCACCTCAACAGGGGACCTAAATCAGCCCCAGCATTTT. Amino acid sequence: CATSTGDLNQPQHF.